This T cell receptor (beta chain) was captured by sequencing in a study of vaccination and CD4 T cells after COVID-19. The overall study: The authors used overlapping spike peptides from SARS-CoV-2, HCoV-NL63, HCoV-OC43 and HCoV-229E to stimulate cells. The study's findings and limits: Early post-infection timepoints were missing, and relatively few convalescent patients were studied. The median count of SARS-CoV-2-reactive clonotypes rose from approximately 21 to 40, not significantly.

Sequencing of the DNA from cultured CD4+ T cells was carried out with the Oncomine TCR Beta short-read assay. TCRdb ran MiXCR on the PCR reads and lists one entry per CDR3 protein. The data show some 10,000 distinct CDR3 sequences, less than 70% seen once. Regarding this clonotype: Its target is unknown.

After removal of 5 bases from V and 4 bases from J, the junction contained 10 bases not matched to a gene. CDR3 length: 18 amino acids. Germline assignment: CDR1 SGHTA and CDR2 FQGNSA. Treatment reported: roughly ten-day PBMC culture with coronavirus spike peptide pools or control peptides (ViraFEST assay). Material: CD4+ T cells from blood, cultured in vitro. The J gene is TRBJ2-5, the V gene TRBV7-2, with 16 bases aligning to TRBD2. The clonotype was recovered from a human donor who had recovered from COVID-19. The CDR3 protein is CASSPGGLAGGLRETQYF. In DNA form, the CDR3 reads TGTGCCAGCAGCCCAGGGGGACTAGCGGGGGGGCTTAGAGAGACCCAGTACTTC.